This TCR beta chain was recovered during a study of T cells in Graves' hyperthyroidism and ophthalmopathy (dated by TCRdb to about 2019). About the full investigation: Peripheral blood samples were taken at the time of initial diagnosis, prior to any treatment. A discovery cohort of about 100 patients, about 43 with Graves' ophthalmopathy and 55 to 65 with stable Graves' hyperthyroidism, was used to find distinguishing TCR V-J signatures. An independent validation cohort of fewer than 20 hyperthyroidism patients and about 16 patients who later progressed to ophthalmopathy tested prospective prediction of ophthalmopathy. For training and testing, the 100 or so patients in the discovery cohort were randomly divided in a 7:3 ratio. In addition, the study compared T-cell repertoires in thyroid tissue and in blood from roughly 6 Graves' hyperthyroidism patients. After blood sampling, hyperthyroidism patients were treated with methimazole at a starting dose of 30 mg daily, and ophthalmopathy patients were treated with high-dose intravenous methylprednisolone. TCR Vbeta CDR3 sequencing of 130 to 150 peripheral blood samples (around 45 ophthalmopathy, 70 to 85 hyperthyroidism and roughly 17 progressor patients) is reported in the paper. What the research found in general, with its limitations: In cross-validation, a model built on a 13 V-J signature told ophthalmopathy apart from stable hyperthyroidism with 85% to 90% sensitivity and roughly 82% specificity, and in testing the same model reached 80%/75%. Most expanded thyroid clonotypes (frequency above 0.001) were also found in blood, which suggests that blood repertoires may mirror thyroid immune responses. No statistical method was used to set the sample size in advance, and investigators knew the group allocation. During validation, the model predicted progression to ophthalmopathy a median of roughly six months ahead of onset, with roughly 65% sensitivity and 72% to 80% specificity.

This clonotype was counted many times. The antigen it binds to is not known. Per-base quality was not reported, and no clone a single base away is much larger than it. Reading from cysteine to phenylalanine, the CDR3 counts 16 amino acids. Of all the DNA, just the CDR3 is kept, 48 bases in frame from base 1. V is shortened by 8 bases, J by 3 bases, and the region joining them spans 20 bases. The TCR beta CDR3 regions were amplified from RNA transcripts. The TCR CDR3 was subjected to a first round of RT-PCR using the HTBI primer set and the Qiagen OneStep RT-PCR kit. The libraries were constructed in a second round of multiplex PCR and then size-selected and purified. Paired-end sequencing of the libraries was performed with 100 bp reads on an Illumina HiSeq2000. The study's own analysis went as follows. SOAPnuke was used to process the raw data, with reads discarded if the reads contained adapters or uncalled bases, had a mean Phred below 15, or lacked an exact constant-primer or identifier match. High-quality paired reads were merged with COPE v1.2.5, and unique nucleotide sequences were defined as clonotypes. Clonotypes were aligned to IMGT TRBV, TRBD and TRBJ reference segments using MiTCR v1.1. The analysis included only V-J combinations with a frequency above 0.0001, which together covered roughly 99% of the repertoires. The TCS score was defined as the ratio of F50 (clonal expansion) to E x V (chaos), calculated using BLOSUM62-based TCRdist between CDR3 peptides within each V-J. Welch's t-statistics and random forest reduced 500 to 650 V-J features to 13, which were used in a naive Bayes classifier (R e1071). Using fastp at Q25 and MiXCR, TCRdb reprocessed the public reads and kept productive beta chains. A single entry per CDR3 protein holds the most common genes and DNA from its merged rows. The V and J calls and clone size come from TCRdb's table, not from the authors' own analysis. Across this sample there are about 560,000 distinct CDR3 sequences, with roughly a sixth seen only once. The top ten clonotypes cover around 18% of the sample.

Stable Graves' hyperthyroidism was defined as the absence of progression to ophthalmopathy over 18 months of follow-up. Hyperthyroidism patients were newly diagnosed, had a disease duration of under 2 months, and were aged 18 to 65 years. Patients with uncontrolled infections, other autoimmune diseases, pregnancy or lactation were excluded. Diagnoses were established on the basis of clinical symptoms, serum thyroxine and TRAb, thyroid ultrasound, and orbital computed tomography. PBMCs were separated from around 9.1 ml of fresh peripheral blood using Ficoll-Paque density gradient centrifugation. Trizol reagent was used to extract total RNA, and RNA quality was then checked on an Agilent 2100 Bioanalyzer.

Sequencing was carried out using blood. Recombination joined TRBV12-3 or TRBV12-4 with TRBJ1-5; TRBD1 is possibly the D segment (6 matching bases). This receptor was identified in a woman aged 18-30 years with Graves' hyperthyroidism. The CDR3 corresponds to CASGTRLGGNNQPQHF. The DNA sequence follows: TGTGCCAGCGGCACCCGATTGGGGGGCAACAATCAGCCCCAGCATTTT.